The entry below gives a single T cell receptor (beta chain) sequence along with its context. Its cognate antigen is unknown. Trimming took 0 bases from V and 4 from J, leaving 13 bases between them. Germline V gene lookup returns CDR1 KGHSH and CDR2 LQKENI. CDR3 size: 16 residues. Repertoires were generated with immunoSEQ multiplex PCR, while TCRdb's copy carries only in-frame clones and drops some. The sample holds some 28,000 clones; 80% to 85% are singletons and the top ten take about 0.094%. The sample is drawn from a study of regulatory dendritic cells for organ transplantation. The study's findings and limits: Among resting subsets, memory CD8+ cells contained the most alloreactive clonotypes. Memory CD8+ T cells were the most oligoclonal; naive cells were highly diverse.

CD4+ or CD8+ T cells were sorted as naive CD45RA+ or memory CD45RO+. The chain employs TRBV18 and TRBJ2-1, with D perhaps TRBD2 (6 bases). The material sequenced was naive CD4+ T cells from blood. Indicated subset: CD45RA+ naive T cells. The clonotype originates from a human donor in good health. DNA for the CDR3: TGTGCCAGCTCACCACCAACCGGGGGTTTATACAATGAGCAGTTCTTC. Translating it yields CASSPPTGGLYNEQFF.